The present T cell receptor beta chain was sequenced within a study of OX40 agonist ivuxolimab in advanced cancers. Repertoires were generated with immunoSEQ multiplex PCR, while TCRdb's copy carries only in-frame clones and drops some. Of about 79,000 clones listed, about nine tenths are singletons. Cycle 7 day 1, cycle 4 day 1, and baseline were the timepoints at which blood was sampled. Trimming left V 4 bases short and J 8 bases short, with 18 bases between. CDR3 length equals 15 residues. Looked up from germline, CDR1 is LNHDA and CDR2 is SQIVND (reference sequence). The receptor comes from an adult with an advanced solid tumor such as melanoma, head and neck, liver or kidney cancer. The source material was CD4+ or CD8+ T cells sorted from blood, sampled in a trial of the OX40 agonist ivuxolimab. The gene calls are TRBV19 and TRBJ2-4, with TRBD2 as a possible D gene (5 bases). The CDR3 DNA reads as TGTGCCAGTAGTAGACTCACCGGGGTAGCCGACATTCAGTACTTC. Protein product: CASSRLTGVADIQYF.